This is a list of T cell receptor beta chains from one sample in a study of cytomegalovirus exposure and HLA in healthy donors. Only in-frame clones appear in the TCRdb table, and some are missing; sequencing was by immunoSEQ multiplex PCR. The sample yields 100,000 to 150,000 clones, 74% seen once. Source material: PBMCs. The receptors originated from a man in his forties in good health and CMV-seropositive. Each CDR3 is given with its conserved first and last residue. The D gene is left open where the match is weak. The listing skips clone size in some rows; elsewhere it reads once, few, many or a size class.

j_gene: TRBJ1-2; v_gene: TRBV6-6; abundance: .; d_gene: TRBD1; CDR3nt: TGTGCCAGCAGTTTGTCCACAGGGGGCGCACATGGCTACACCTTC; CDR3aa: CASSLSTGGAHGYTF
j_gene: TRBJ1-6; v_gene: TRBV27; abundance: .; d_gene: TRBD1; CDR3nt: TGTGCCAGCAGTCCCCGGGACAGGGGTAATTCACCCCTCCACTTT; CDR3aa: CASSPRDRGNSPLHF
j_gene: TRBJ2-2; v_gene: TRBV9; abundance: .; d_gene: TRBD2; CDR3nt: TGTGCCAGCAGCGTAGACGCCGGGAGGGCCTACACCGGGGAGCTGTTTTTT; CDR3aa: CASSVDAGRAYTGELFF
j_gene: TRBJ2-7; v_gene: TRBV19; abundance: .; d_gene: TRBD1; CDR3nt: TGTGCCAGTAGTTTAGCGACAGGGTCCTACGAGCAGTACTTC; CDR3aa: CASSLATGSYEQYF
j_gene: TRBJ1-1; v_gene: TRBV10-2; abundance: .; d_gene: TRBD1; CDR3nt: TGCGCCAGCATCAAACAGGGGGGAACCTCAGAAGCTTTCTTT; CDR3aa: CASIKQGGTSEAFF
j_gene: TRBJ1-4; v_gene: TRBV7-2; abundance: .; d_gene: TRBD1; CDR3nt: TGTGCCAGCAGCTTGCACAGGGGAACTAATGAAAAACTGTTTTTT; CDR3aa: CASSLHRGTNEKLFF
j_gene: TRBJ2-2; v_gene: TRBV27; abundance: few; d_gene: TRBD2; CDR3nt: TGTGCCAGCAGGGGCGGTAGCGGGAGTACCGGGGAGCTGTTTTTT; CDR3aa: CASRGGSGSTGELFF
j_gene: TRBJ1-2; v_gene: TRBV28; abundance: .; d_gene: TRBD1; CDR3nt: TGTGCCAGCAGGCGGACAGGGGGAAACTATGGCTACACCTTC; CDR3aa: CASRRTGGNYGYTF
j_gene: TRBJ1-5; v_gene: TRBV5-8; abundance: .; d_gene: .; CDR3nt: TGTGCCAGCAGCTTGGACGGGGTTCAGCCCCAGCATTTT; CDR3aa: CASSLDGVQPQHF
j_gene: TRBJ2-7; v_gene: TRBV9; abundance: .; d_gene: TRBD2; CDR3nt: TGTGCCAGCAGTATAGGACTAGCGGGAGGGCCTTCATACTCCTACGAGCAGTACTTC; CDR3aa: CASSIGLAGGPSYSYEQYF
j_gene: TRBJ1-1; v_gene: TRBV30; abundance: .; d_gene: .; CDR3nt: TGTGCCTGGAGCAGGGTGAACACTGAAGCTTTCTTT; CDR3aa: CAWSRVNTEAFF
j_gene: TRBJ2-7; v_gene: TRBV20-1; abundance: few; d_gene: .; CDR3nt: TGCAGTGCTAGCTCAGGGAACGAGCAGTACTTC; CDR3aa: CSASSGNEQYF
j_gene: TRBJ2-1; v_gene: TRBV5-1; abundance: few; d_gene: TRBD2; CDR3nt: TGCGCCAGCAGCTTGGCCGAGCGGGAGGGCAATGAGCAGTTCTTC; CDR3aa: CASSLAEREGNEQFF
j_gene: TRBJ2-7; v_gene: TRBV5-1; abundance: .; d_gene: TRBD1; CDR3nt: TGCGCCAGCAGCGTGGACAGGACCTACGAGCAGTACTTC; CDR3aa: CASSVDRTYEQYF
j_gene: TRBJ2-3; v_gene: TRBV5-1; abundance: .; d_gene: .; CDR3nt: TGCGCCAGCAGTTCCATCGAGCGGAGGAGCACAGATACGCAGTATTTT; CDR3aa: CASSSIERRSTDTQYF
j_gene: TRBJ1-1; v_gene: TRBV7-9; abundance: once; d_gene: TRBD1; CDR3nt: TGTGCCAGCAGCTCCCGGACAGGGGACACTGAAGCTTTCTTT; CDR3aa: CASSSRTGDTEAFF
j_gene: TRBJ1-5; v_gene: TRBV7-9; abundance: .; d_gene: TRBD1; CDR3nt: TGTGCCAGCAGCCCCTCCGGGACAGGGGGCTACAATCAGCCCCAGCATTTT; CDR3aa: CASSPSGTGGYNQPQHF
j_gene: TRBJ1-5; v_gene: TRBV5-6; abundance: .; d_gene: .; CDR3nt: TGTGCCAGCAGCTCCGGGTCCTATCAGCCCCAGCATTTT; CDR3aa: CASSSGSYQPQHF
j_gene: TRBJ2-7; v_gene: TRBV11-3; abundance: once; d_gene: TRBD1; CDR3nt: TGTGCCAGCAGCTTAGAACAGGGGCCTCCCCTGAACCACTACGAGCAGTACTTC; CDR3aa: CASSLEQGPPLNHYEQYF
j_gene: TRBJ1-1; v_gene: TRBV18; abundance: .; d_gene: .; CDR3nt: TGTGCCAGCTCACTGGACAGGAACACTGAAGCTTTCTTT; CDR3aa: CASSLDRNTEAFF
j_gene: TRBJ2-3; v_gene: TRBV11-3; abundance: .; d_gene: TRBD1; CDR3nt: TGTGCCAGCAGCTCCGGGACAGGGAACCCAGATACGCAGTATTTT; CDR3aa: CASSSGTGNPDTQYF
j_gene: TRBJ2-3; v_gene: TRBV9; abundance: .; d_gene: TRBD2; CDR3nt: TGTGCCAGCAGCGTAGTCGGGACTAGCGGGGGAAGCACAGATACGCAGTATTTT; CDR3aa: CASSVVGTSGGSTDTQYF
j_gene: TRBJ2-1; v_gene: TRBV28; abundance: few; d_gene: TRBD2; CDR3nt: TGTGCCAGCGTCCGCGGGAGGGCCAATGAGCAGTTCTTC; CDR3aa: CASVRGRANEQFF
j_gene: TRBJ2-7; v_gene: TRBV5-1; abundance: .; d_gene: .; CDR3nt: TGCGCCAGCAGCCTACAGAGCTCCTACGAGCAGTACTTC; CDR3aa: CASSLQSSYEQYF
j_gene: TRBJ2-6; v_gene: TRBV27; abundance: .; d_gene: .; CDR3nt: TGTGCCAGCAGTTTAGGCAGGGCTGGGGCCAACGTCCTGACTTTC; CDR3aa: CASSLGRAGANVLTF
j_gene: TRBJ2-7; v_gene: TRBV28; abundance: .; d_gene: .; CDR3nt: TGTGCCAGCAGTTTAAGCGGAGGAGTCTACGAGCAGTACTTC; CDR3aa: CASSLSGGVYEQYF
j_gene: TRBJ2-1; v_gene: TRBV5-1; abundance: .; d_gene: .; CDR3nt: TGCGCCAGCAGACTGGACATCGTACTCAATGAGCAGTTCTTC; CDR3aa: CASRLDIVLNEQFF
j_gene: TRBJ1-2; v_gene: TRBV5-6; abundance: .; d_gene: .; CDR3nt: TGTGCCAGCAGCATGGAGAGTCCGGGGTCACGTAGGTATGGCTACACCTTC; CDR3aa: CASSMESPGSRRYGYTF
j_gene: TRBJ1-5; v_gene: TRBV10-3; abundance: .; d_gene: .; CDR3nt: TGTGCCATCAGTGAGTCGGCAGGGAATCAGCCCCAGCATTTT; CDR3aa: CAISESAGNQPQHF
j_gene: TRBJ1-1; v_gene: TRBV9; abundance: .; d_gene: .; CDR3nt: TGTGCCAGCAGCGCAAACACTGAAGCTTTCTTT; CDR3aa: CASSANTEAFF
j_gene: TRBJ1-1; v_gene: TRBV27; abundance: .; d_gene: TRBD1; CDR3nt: TGTGCCAGCAGTCTTACAGGGGTGGGTGACACTGAAGCTTTCTTT; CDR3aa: CASSLTGVGDTEAFF